This is a list of T cell receptor beta chains from one sample in a study of T cell responses to AZD1222 COVID-19 vaccine. Sequenced by immunoSEQ multiplex PCR; TCRdb stores in-frame clones only, minus some. The repertoire consists of about 95,000 clones, with approximately 91% occurring once and the leading ten covering about 3.9%. The input for sequencing was peripheral blood, taken on day 0 of AZD1222 vaccination. The source of these receptors is an adult in good health. CDR3s include the opening cysteine and the closing phenylalanine or tryptophan. D genes are given only for firm matches. A row's size may be missing; if present it is once, few, many or a size class.

DNA	CDR3	J	size	V	D	length
TGTGCCAGCAGCTTCAACAGGGTGTCCTACGAGCAGTACTTC	CASSFNRVSYEQYF	TRBJ2-7	.	TRBV6-5	.	14
TGTGCCAGTAGACCGGGACAGGGGTATAGCAATCAGCCCCAGCATTTT	CASRPGQGYSNQPQHF	TRBJ1-5	.	TRBV19	TRBD1	16
TGTGCCAGCGCTTCACTTGGAAACACCATATATTTT	CASASLGNTIYF	TRBJ1-3	.	TRBV28	.	12
TGTGCCAGCACCGAAGGGGGCAGTAACTATGGCTACACCTTC	CASTEGGSNYGYTF	TRBJ1-2	.	TRBV9	TRBD1	14
TGTGCCAGCAGCGTAACTGGACAGAACACTGAAGCTTTCTTT	CASSVTGQNTEAFF	TRBJ1-1	.	TRBV9	.	14
TGTGCCAGCAGTTACCCGGGACAGGTTGGCTACACCTTC	CASSYPGQVGYTF	TRBJ1-2	few	TRBV6-5	TRBD1	13
TGTGCCAGCAGGGCGGGGGGGCGAGAGACCCAGTACTTC	CASRAGGRETQYF	TRBJ2-5	.	TRBV28	TRBD2	13
TGCAGCGTCGGACAGGGAGGGAGCACTGAAGCTTTCTTT	CSVGQGGSTEAFF	TRBJ1-1	.	TRBV29-1	TRBD1	13
TGTGCCAGCAGTTCGGGACAGTCAGGAGAGACCCAGTACTTC	CASSSGQSGETQYF	TRBJ2-5	once	TRBV27	TRBD1	14
TGTGCCATCAGTGTGGACACAAATGAAAAACTGTTTTTT	CAISVDTNEKLFF	TRBJ1-4	.	TRBV10-3	.	13
TGTGCCAGCAGCTCCGGACCTTACGGCAATCAGCCCCAGCATTTT	CASSSGPYGNQPQHF	TRBJ1-5	.	TRBV5-6	.	15
TGTGCCAGTATGGTGGGGGTAAACACTGAAGCTTTCTTT	CASMVGVNTEAFF	TRBJ1-1	.	TRBV19	.	13
TGTGCCAGCAGCTTCGGACAGGGCGTAGTTTCTGGAAACACCATATATTTT	CASSFGQGVVSGNTIYF	TRBJ1-3	few	TRBV13	TRBD1	17
TGTGCCAGCAGTTTGGGGGAGACCCAGTACTTC	CASSLGETQYF	TRBJ2-5	.	TRBV12-3/TRBV12-4	.	11
TGCGCCAGCAGCCTAGCTAGCGGGGTATACAATGAGCAGTTCTTC	CASSLASGVYNEQFF	TRBJ2-1	.	TRBV4-3	TRBD2	15
TGCGCCAGCAGCCAAGACGGGACGGGGACCTACGAGCAGTACTTC	CASSQDGTGTYEQYF	TRBJ2-7	once	TRBV4-3	.	15
TGTGCCAGCAGCTTAGGAGCAGGGATGAATCAGCCCCAGCATTTT	CASSLGAGMNQPQHF	TRBJ1-5	.	TRBV7-9	.	15
TGTGCCAGCAGAACAGTGATTAGCACAGATACGCAGTATTTT	CASRTVISTDTQYF	TRBJ2-3	once	TRBV6-5	.	14
TGCGCCAGCAGCCAAGGGGGGACAGGGAACACTGAAGCTTTCTTT	CASSQGGTGNTEAFF	TRBJ1-1	.	TRBV4-3	TRBD1	15
TGTGCCAGCAGCTACCCCGGGACCTCTAATTCACCCCTCCACTTT	CASSYPGTSNSPLHF	TRBJ1-6	.	TRBV6-5	.	15
TGTGCCAGCAGCAAACCTGGGGGGCTGGACAGGGGTAATGAAAAACTGTTTTTT	CASSKPGGLDRGNEKLFF	TRBJ1-4	.	TRBV21-1	.	18
TGTGCGGAGTTTGGAGAGACCCAGTACTTC	CAEFGETQYF	TRBJ2-5	.	TRBV5-6	.	10
TGTGCCAGCAGAGAAGTGGGGAAGACCCAGTACTTC	CASREVGKTQYF	TRBJ2-5	.	TRBV5-6	.	12
TGTGCCAGCAGCCAAGAGGGGGGGATGGCTGAAGCTTTCTTT	CASSQEGGMAEAFF	TRBJ1-1	.	TRBV4-2	.	14
TGTGCCAGTAACCCATCCGGACAGGGAGGCACTGAAGCTTTCTTT	CASNPSGQGGTEAFF	TRBJ1-1	.	TRBV19	TRBD1	15
TGTGCCAGCTCAAGGTATAGTCGCTCCTACGAGCAGTACTTC	CASSRYSRSYEQYF	TRBJ2-7	few	TRBV5-4	.	14
TGTGCCAGTCACAGGGCGAGTTCTGGAAACACCATATATTTT	CASHRASSGNTIYF	TRBJ1-3	.	TRBV19	.	14
TGTGCCAGCAGTTTACGGGCCTTTGGAAACACCATATATTTT	CASSLRAFGNTIYF	TRBJ1-3	.	TRBV28	.	14
TGTGCCAGCAGTACCCCGCCCGGAGATACGCAGTATTTT	CASSTPPGDTQYF	TRBJ2-3	.	TRBV7-2	.	13
TGTGCCAGCATAGGCCGTCTCAAGGCGTATTTT	CASIGRLKAYF	TRBJ2-3	.	TRBV12-3/TRBV12-4	.	11
TGTGCCAGCAAGCAGGGGACAGGGTTTGGCTACACCTTC	CASKQGTGFGYTF	TRBJ1-2	.	TRBV27	TRBD1	13
TGTGCCAGCAGTGCCCTACAGGGGACGGGGCGAGAGACCCAGTACTTC	CASSALQGTGRETQYF	TRBJ2-5	.	TRBV6-1	TRBD1	16
TGCGCCAGCAGCATGCGATTAGCGGGGACCTACAATGAGCAGTTCTTC	CASSMRLAGTYNEQFF	TRBJ2-1	.	TRBV4-1	TRBD2	16
TGTGCCAGCAGCGTAGAGGCGGGGGTCACAGATACGCAGTATTTT	CASSVEAGVTDTQYF	TRBJ2-3	.	TRBV9	TRBD2	15
TGTGCCATCAGTGGGCGTCTAGCAACAGATACGCAGTATTTT	CAISGRLATDTQYF	TRBJ2-3	.	TRBV10-3	.	14
TGTGCCAGCAGTTACACCCCTAGCGGGGGGGCCTGGGAGCAGTACTTC	CASSYTPSGGAWEQYF	TRBJ2-7	.	TRBV6-6	TRBD2	16
TGTGCCAGCGAACCAGATACTGAAGCTTTCTTT	CASEPDTEAFF	TRBJ1-1	.	TRBV19	.	11
TGTGCCAGCAGCCAAAATATCCAATCTGGCTACACCTTC	CASSQNIQSGYTF	TRBJ1-2	.	TRBV3-1/TRBV3-2	.	13
TGTGCCAGCAGCTTGCTGAGTCCTGGGGGGGCGAACAATGAGCAGTTCTTC	CASSLLSPGGANNEQFF	TRBJ2-1	.	TRBV5-4	.	17
TGTGCCAGCAGCGCGCTAGCGGGGTTCCCCGGGGAGCTGTTTTTT	CASSALAGFPGELFF	TRBJ2-2	.	TRBV7-9	TRBD2	15
TGTGCCAGCAGCTTAGTCGGCAGCACCTCCTACGAGCAGTACTTC	CASSLVGSTSYEQYF	TRBJ2-7	.	TRBV7-9	.	15
TGTGCCAGCAGTTTAAGGAGTAGGGAGCAGTTCTTC	CASSLRSREQFF	TRBJ2-1	.	TRBV27	.	12
TGTGCCAGTAGTACTCCCGGGACAGGGGGCATCGGCTACACCTTC	CASSTPGTGGIGYTF	TRBJ1-2	.	TRBV19	TRBD1	15
TGCGCCAGCAGAAAAAGCCACTGGGACAGGAGAAATTCACCCCTCCACTTT	CASRKSHWDRRNSPLHF	TRBJ1-6	.	TRBV10-1	TRBD1	17
TGTGCCAGCAGTGATCAGGGGGGGGGCACAGATACGCAGTATTTT	CASSDQGGGTDTQYF	TRBJ2-3	.	TRBV25-1	.	15
TGTGCCAGCAGTGAAGGGCCGGCGGGGGGGACAGATACGCAGTATTTT	CASSEGPAGGTDTQYF	TRBJ2-3	few	TRBV6-1	TRBD2	16
TGTGCCAGCACCAGTAGACAGGGCTTTGAAGCTTTCTTT	CASTSRQGFEAFF	TRBJ1-1	.	TRBV9	TRBD1	13
TGTGCCAGCGCAAGACAGGCCACCTACAATGAGCAGTTCTTC	CASARQATYNEQFF	TRBJ2-1	.	TRBV9	.	14
TGTGCCAGCAGTTTCCAAGGACAGCCCTCGGACACCATATATTTT	CASSFQGQPSDTIYF	TRBJ1-3	.	TRBV6-2/TRBV6-3	.	15
TGTGCCAGCAGCCTCTCAGGGAGCTTGAACTATGGCTACACCTTC	CASSLSGSLNYGYTF	TRBJ1-2	.	TRBV9	.	15
TGCGCCAGCAGCTTGGAACTAGCGTCTGGGGCCAACGTCCTGACTTTC	CASSLELASGANVLTF	TRBJ2-6	.	TRBV5-1	TRBD2	16
TGTGCCAGCAGCTTAGAGGTCGGTTTCGGGGACAGAGTTGACGCTTTCTTT	CASSLEVGFGDRVDAFF	TRBJ1-1	.	TRBV7-2	TRBD1	17
TGTGCCAGCAGCACCTGGACAGGGACGAACACCGGGGAGCTGTTTTTT	CASSTWTGTNTGELFF	TRBJ2-2	.	TRBV21-1	.	16